The clone carrying this T cell receptor beta chain was seen repeatedly, ten times or more. Antigen: not known. The data belong to a study of metastatic and nonmetastatic thyroid tumors. As for the study in general: Repertoire comparison spanned blood and tumor or nodule tissue of malignant and benign thyroid patients.

V lost 6 bases, J lost 2 bases, and 12 bases lay in between. Germline CDR1 MNHEY, CDR2 SVGEGT. The CDR3 is 14 amino acids. Source study methods: The study built a papillary thyroid cancer distant-metastasis classifier from CDR3 differences across clinicopathological groups. TCRdb re-processed the PCR reads through MiXCR. These V and J calls are TCRdb output, not the study's own analysis. The table records over 15,000 clones, roughly 15% of them present only once. No treatment had been given to any patient before thyroid surgery. Broader study findings: Reported TCR beta diversity, measured in blood and tumor, was significantly higher for malignant thyroid tumors than for benign nodules.

The rearrangement uses TRBV6-2 or TRBV6-3 and TRBJ2-3; TRBD2 is a possible D gene (5 bases). This receptor was identified in a male donor with papillary thyroid cancer or a benign thyroid nodule (not recorded which). Some clones in this sample may be carry-over from other donors' samples. The specimen sequenced was blood. The CDR3 DNA sequence: TGTGCCAGCAGGAGGGAAGGTAACACAGATACGCAGTATTTT. Its protein product is CASRREGNTDTQYF.